The 28 T cell receptor beta chains reported below all come from one sample, sequenced in a study of PD-1 blockade in classical Hodgkin lymphoma (dated by TCRdb to 2019 to 2021). This specimen's time point label, per the study, means: cycle 4 day 1 (C4D1), after five to seven weeks of nivolumab. Every trial patient had relapsed following autologous stem cell transplantation, and prior brentuximab vedotin exposure was what differed among cohorts A, B and C. The library was obtained by the immunoSEQ multiplex PCR assay. Held by TCRdb, this immuneACCESS table contains in-frame sequences only and omits some clones. Under half of the omission traces to an unresolved V gene where checked; the cause of the rest is unknown. Here the sample has some 27,000 clones; around four fifths occur a single time. 16% of the sample is in the top ten clones. Sequenced material: peripheral blood mononuclear cells (PBMCs), taken before the fourth cycle of nivolumab. The origin of the receptors is a human donor with classical Hodgkin lymphoma.

The gene calls are TRBV10-3 and TRBJ1-1; D call uncertain. This CDR3 has 13 amino acids. Trimming pared 2 bases from V and 2 bases from J, leaving 6 bases between. Per the germline V gene, CDR1 is ENHRY and CDR2 is SYGVKD. DNA for the CDR3: TGTGCCATCAGTGAGGAGGGTAACACTGAAGCTTTCTTT. It codes for CAISEEGNTEAFF.

The chain uses TRBV30 and TRBJ1-6; D unclear. CDR3 length equals 13 residues. Trimming took off 3 bases at V and 5 bases at J, with 8 bases between the two ends. The germline V gene has CDR1 GTSNPN and CDR2 SVGIG (reference sequence). The CDR3 loop reads CAWRDHNNSPLHF. The CDR3 nucleotides read TGTGCCTGGAGAGATCATAATAATTCACCCCTCCACTTT.

The rearrangement links TRBV29-1 to TRBJ2-7, with D possibly being TRBD2 (6 bases). Germline V gives CDR1 SQVTM, CDR2 ANQGSEA. V dropped 7 bases and J dropped 3 bases, with 16 bases sitting between them. The CDR3 runs 13 residues. CDR3 loop: CSGGDGDLYEQYF. The DNA of the CDR3 is TGCAGCGGGGGGGACGGGGATCTCTACGAGCAGTACTTC.

The chain employs TRBV19 and TRBJ2-7; weak D call: TRBD1 (6 bases). The germline V gene encodes CDR1 LNHDA and CDR2 SQIVND (reference sequence). The CDR3 runs 14 residues. V lost 6 bases, J lost 3 bases, and 15 bases lay in between. In nucleotides, the CDR3 is TGTGCCAGTAGGCTGAGACAGGATGACTACGAGCAGTACTTC. Encoded protein: CASRLRQDDYEQYF.

The V call is TRBV6-1, the J call TRBJ2-1, with D possibly matching TRBD1 (6 bases). The CDR3 runs 15 residues. Germline V lookup: CDR1 MNHNS, CDR2 SASEGT. The V gene lost 3 bases and the J gene lost 8 bases, with 17 bases spanning the gap. The CDR3 is CASSDPGVYLDEQFF. In nucleotides, the CDR3 is TGTGCCAGCAGTGACCCAGGGGTATACTTGGATGAGCAGTTCTTC.

The sample holds one count of this clone. The V gene is TRBV5-1, the J gene TRBJ1-5; 9 positions match TRBD1. This CDR3 comprises 14 residues. CDR1 and CDR2 from the germline V gene are SGHRS and YFSETQ. The junction had 2 bases not matched to a gene; V was cut back by 0 bases and J by 7 bases. In DNA, the CDR3 is TGCGCCAGCAGCTTGGAGGGACAGGGACAGCCCCAGCATTTT. This encodes CASSLEGQGQPQHF.

The chain is built from TRBV4-1 and TRBJ2-1; 7 positions match TRBD2. Germline V CDR1 and CDR2: MGHRA, YSYEKL. The CDR3 consists of 17 residues. The V segment lost 1 base and the J segment 10 bases; nucleotides outside the gene matches: 16. The DNA for the CDR3 is TGCGCCAGCAGCCAAGCCCTGGGAGGGCGGGCTTTGGGGGAGCAGTTCTTC. This encodes CASSQALGGRALGEQFF.

As to this clone: A junction end diverges from the germline sequence, so it may reflect a read error. J is TRBJ2-2 and V is TRBV5-1, with 11 nucleotides matching TRBD2. CDR1 is SGHRS, CDR2 YFSETQ, per germline. CDR3 length: 16 amino acids. The DNA of the CDR3 is TGCGCCAGCAGCTTAGGACTAGCGGGTAACAGCGGGGAGCTGTTTTTT. It translates to CASSLGLAGNSGELFF.

The genes are TRBV29-1 and TRBJ2-2, with TRBD1 matching 8 bases. V lost 1 base, J lost 6 bases, and 7 bases stayed unmatched. The CDR3 length is 15 residues. The germline V gene has CDR1 SQVTM and CDR2 ANQGSEA. As DNA, the CDR3 is TGCAGCGTTGAAGTTTCTCAGGGGGCTGCCGGGGAGCTGTTTTTT. This codes for CSVEVSQGAAGELFF.

CDR3 region: CASSAGTYNEQFF. CDR3 DNA sequence: TGTGCCAGCAGTGCCGGGACCTACAATGAGCAGTTCTTC. The rearrangement uses TRBV9 and TRBJ2-1; D is perhaps TRBD2 (5 bases). The germline V gene encodes CDR1 SGDLS and CDR2 YYNGEE. The CDR3 runs to 13 residues. Trimming removed 5 bases from V and 2 bases from J, with 8 bases in between.

The chain uses TRBV10-2 and TRBJ2-5; 16 bases are a match to TRBD2. Germline CDR1 and CDR2: WSHSY and SAAADI. V gave up 4 bases and J gave up 4 bases; unmatched junction bases: 6. The CDR3 is 17 amino acids. CDR3 sequence: CASSAGLAGGMRETQYF. CDR3 DNA: TGCGCCAGCAGTGCGGGACTAGCGGGAGGGATGCGAGAGACCCAGTACTTC.

The chain links TRBV2 to TRBJ2-5, with 8 positions matching TRBD1. The germline CDR1 and CDR2 sequences are SNHLY and FYNNEI. The CDR3 is 14 residues long. J lost 4 bases, V lost 5 bases, and 6 bases had no gene match. The chain's CDR3 is CASSYGQGGETQYF. In DNA form, the CDR3 reads TGTGCCAGCAGTTATGGACAGGGAGGAGAGACCCAGTACTTC.

The gene calls are TRBV10-3 and TRBJ2-2; 7 bases agree with TRBD1. The CDR3 consists of 13 residues. Trimming took 4 bases from V and 4 from J; bases not matched to a gene: 0. CDR1 and CDR2 from the germline V gene are ENHRY and SYGVKD. DNA for the CDR3: TGTGCCATCAGTGGGACAGGCACCGGGGAGCTGTTTTTT. Translation: CAISGTGTGELFF.

This clone was seen only once. The V call is TRBV6-1, the J call TRBJ1-5, with 7 positions matching TRBD1. After removal of 3 bases from V and 1 base from J, the junction contained 6 bases not matched to a gene. CDR3 length equals 16 residues. The germline V gene encodes CDR1 MNHNS and CDR2 SASEGT. As DNA, the CDR3 is TGTGCCAGCAGTGACCACAGGGGAGTGAGCAATCAGCCCCAGCATTTT. Protein sequence: CASSDHRGVSNQPQHF.

J is TRBJ2-1 and V is TRBV19; TRBD2 matches at 14 bases. This CDR3 comprises 15 residues. Germline V lookup: CDR1 LNHDA, CDR2 SQIVND (reference sequence). Germline trimming cut 5 bases from V and 7 bases from J; bases unmatched to any gene: 4. The CDR3 DNA is TGTGCCAGTAGTGACGGACTAGCGGGAGGAAATGAGCAGTTCTTC. Amino acid sequence: CASSDGLAGGNEQFF.

The chain employs TRBV6-5 and TRBJ2-1; 10 nucleotides match TRBD2. This CDR3 is built from 14 residues. V lost 6 bases and J lost 4; bases outside the gene matches: 3. Germline CDR1 and CDR2: MNHEY and SVGAGI. DNA of the CDR3: TGTGCCAGCAGAAAACTAGCGGGGTACAATGAGCAGTTCTTC. Translating gives CASRKLAGYNEQFF.

The chain links TRBV6-1 to TRBJ2-6; 9 nucleotides agree with TRBD1. The germline V gene has CDR1 MNHNS and CDR2 SASEGT. V lost 4 bases and J lost 0; bases outside the gene matches: 4. The CDR3 runs 17 residues. The CDR3 nucleotides read TGTGCCAGCAGTGGGGGACAGGGTTACTCTGGGGCCAACGTCCTGACTTTC. It yields the protein CASSGGQGYSGANVLTF.

This clone was recorded only once. CDR3 sequence reads: CSGTGVFYEQYF. CDR3 in DNA: TGCAGCGGGACAGGGGTCTTCTACGAGCAGTACTTC. J is TRBJ2-7 and V is TRBV29-1; 9 nucleotides align to TRBD1. Looked up from germline, CDR1 is SQVTM and CDR2 is ANQGSEA. With 7 bases clipped from V and 3 bases from J, the junction kept 4 bases outside the gene matches. CDR3 length: 12 residues.

This chain links TRBV6-5 with TRBJ1-1, with D maybe TRBD1 (5 bases). The germline V gene encodes CDR1 MNHEY and CDR2 SVGAGI. Trimming took 6 bases from V and 4 from J, leaving 15 bases between them. This CDR3 comprises 14 residues. This CDR3 reads CASSHGTTGTEAFF. DNA of the CDR3: TGTGCCAGCAGCCACGGGACCACAGGCACTGAAGCTTTCTTT.

The rearrangement joins TRBV5-1 to TRBJ1-2; 8 bases agree with TRBD1. The J segment lost 8 bases and the V segment lost 0 bases, leaving 3 bases of the junction unmatched. Germline-derived CDR1 and CDR2 are SGHRS and YFSETQ. CDR3 length: 13 amino acids. CDR3 nucleotide sequence: TGCGCCAGCAGCTTGGGACAGGGGAGCGGCTACACCTTC. Translation: CASSLGQGSGYTF.

The chain recombines TRBV2 with TRBJ2-2, with TRBD2 matching over 10 bases. The CDR3 extends over 14 amino acids. The germline V gene has CDR1 SNHLY and CDR2 FYNNEI. J lost 4 bases, V lost 7 bases, and 3 bases had no gene match. CDR3: CASNQREGTGELFF. In DNA, the CDR3 is TGTGCCAGCAACCAGCGGGAGGGCACCGGGGAGCTGTTTTTT.

The chain links TRBV23-1 to TRBJ2-5; D is ambiguous. TRBV23-1 is treated as an ORF (open reading frame) with a function not yet certain. Trimming removed 4 bases at V and 0 bases at J, with 15 bases between. This CDR3 comprises 16 residues. The CDR3 spells CASSLFGPEYQETQYF. CDR3 nucleotides: TGCGCCAGCAGTCTCTTCGGACCGGAGTACCAAGAGACCCAGTACTTC.

This chain connects TRBV6-6 to TRBJ2-1, with D possibly matching TRBD1 (6 bases). The V end lost 0 bases, the J end lost 5 bases, and 14 bases lay between the germline ends. The CDR3 loop spans 16 amino acids. Germline CDR1 reads MNHNY; CDR2 reads SVGAGI (reference sequence). The CDR3 region is CASSYSGGALNNEQFF. CDR3 in DNA: TGTGCCAGCAGTTACTCAGGGGGTGCCCTTAACAATGAGCAGTTCTTC.

The chain joins TRBV19 to TRBJ2-6; no clear D gene. This CDR3 spans 14 amino acids. Trimming removed 3 bases at V and 2 bases at J, with 5 bases between. The V gene's germline CDR1 is LNHDA and CDR2 SQIVND (reference sequence). CDR3 residues: CASSIRAGANVLTF. The CDR3 DNA reads as TGTGCCAGTAGTATTCGGGCTGGGGCCAACGTCCTGACTTTC.

The chain uses TRBV28 and TRBJ1-4, with 8 bases identical to TRBD1. With V trimmed by 6 bases and J by 4 bases, 4 bases remained unmatched. The CDR3 runs 14 residues. Germline CDR1 MDHEN, CDR2 SYDVKM. Here the CDR3 DNA reads TGTGCCAGCAGGTGGACAGGGCTTAATGAAAAACTGTTTTTT. This gives the protein CASRWTGLNEKLFF. The complete variable domain, with remaining parts taken from reference TRBV28 and TRBJ1-4, reads DVKVTQSSRYLVKRTGEKVFLECVQDMDHENMFWYRQDPGLGLRLIYFSYDVKMKEKGDIPEGYSVSREKKERFSLILESASTNQTSMYLCASRWTGLNEKLFFGSGTQLSVL.

This sequence joins TRBV7-2 and TRBJ2-3, with 12 bases fitting TRBD2. Trimming cost V 5 bases and J 5 bases; bases outside gene matches: 8. The germline CDR1 and CDR2 sequences are SGHTA and FQGNSA. The CDR3 covers 16 residues. CDR3 region: CASSLRLAGVIDTQYF. The CDR3 DNA is TGTGCCAGCAGCCTCCGACTAGCGGGAGTGATAGATACGCAGTATTTT.

This clone was seen only a few times. The V gene is TRBV18, the J gene TRBJ2-7; 11 bases agree with TRBD2. V was pared by 3 bases and J by 3 bases, with 7 bases of the junction left unmatched. The CDR3 length is 16 residues. The V gene's germline CDR1 is KGHSH and CDR2 LQKENI. In DNA, the CDR3 is TGTGCCAGCTCACCTTCCCCGACTAGCGGGAACTACGAGCAGTACTTC. Its protein is CASSPSPTSGNYEQYF.

In this sample, this clone turned up once. The V and J genes are TRBV5-1 and TRBJ2-7, with 8 positions matching TRBD1. Trimming at V came to 4 bases and at J to 3 bases, leaving 9 bases not matched to a gene. From germline, CDR1 is SGHRS and CDR2 YFSETQ. The CDR3 spans 15 residues. The CDR3 loop is CASSRQYGQGYEQYF. In DNA, the CDR3 is TGCGCCAGCAGCCGCCAATACGGACAGGGCTACGAGCAGTACTTC. The whole variable domain, filled in from reference TRBV5-1 and TRBJ2-7, reads KAGVTQTPRYLIKTRGQQVTLSCSPISGHRSVSWYQQTPGQGLQFLFEYFSETQRNKGNFPGRFSGRQFSNSRSEMNVSTLELGDSALYLCASSRQYGQGYEQYFGPGTRLTVT.